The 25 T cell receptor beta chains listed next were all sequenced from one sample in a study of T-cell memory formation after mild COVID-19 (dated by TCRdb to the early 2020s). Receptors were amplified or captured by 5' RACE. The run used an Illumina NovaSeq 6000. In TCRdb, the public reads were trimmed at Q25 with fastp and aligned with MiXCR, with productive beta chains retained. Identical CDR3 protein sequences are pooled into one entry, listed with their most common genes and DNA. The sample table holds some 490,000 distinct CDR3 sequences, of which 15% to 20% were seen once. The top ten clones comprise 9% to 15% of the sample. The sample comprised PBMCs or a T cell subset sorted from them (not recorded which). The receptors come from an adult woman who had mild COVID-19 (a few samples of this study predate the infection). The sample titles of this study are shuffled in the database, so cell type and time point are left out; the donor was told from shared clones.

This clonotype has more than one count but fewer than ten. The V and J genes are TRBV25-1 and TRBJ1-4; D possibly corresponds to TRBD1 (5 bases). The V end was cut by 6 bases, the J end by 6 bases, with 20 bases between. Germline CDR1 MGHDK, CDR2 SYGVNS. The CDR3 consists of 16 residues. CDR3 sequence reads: CASSPNGRQPYEKLFF. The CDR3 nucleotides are TGTGCCAGCAGCCCCAACGGCAGACAGCCGTATGAAAAACTGTTTTTT.

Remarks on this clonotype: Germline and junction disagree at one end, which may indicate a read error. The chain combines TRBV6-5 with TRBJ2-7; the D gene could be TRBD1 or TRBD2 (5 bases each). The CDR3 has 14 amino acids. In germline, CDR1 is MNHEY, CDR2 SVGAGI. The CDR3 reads CASSYSPGTYEKYF. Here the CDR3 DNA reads TGTGCCAGCAGTTACTCCCCGGGGACCTACGAGAAGTACTTC.

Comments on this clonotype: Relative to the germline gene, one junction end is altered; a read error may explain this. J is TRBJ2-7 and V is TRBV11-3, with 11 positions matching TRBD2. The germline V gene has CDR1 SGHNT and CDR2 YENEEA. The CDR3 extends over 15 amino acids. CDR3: CASSRGTSGSYGQYF. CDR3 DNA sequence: TGTGCCAGCAGCAGGGGGACTAGCGGTTCCTACGGGCAGTACTTC. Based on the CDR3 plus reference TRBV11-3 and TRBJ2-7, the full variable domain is EAGVVQSPRYKIIEKKQPVAFWCNPISGHNTLYWYLQNLGQGPELLIRYENEEAVDDSQLPKDRFSAERLKGVDSTLKIQPAELGDSAVYLCASSRGTSGSYGQYFGPGTRLTVT.

The CDR3 protein is CASSYLGTRLYNEQFF. The CDR3 DNA follows: TGTGCCAGCAGTTACCTCGGGACTCGGCTCTACAATGAGCAGTTCTTC. This chain joins TRBV6-2 or TRBV6-3 and TRBJ2-1, with a possible D match to TRBD2 (6 bases). Germline-derived CDR1 and CDR2 are MNHEY and SVGEGT. Trimming shortened V by 2 bases and J by 3 bases, and 14 bases separated the two germline ends. This CDR3 spans 16 amino acids.

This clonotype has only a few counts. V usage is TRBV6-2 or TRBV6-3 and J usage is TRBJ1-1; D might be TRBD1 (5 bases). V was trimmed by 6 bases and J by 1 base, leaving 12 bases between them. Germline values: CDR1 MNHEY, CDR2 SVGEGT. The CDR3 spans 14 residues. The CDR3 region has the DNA TGTGCCAGCAGCAAGACAGACACGAACACTGAAGCTTTCTTT. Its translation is CASSKTDTNTEAFF.

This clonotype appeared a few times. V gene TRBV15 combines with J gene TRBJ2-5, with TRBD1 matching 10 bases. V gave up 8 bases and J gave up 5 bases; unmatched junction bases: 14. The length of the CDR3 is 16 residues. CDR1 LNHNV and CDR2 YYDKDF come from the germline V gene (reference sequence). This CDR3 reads CATGETGGLLRETQYF. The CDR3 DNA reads TGTGCCACCGGTGAGACAGGGGGCCTACTCCGGGAGACCCAGTACTTC.

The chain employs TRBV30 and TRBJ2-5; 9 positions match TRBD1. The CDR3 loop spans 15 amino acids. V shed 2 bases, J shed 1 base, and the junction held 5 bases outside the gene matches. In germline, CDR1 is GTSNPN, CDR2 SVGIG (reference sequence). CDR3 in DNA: TGTGCCTGGAGTACCGGGACAGGGCCCCAAGAGACCCAGTACTTC. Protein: CAWSTGTGPQETQYF.

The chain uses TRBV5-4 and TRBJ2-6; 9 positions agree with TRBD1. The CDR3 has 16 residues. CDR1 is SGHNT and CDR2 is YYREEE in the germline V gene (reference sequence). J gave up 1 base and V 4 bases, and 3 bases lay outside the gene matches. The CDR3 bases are TGTGCCAGCAGCCCCGGGACAGGGTCTGGGGCCAACGTCCTGACTTTC. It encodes CASSPGTGSGANVLTF.

The CDR3 DNA reads TGCGCCAGCTGCGAGGACAGGGAAATCCACGAGCAGTACTTC. Protein product: CASCEDREIHEQYF. The rearrangement uses TRBV10-2 and TRBJ2-7; 8 nucleotides agree with TRBD1. This CDR3 is 14 amino acids long. Germline values: CDR1 WSHSY, CDR2 SAAADI. The V segment lost 8 bases and the J segment 5 bases; nucleotides outside the gene matches: 11.

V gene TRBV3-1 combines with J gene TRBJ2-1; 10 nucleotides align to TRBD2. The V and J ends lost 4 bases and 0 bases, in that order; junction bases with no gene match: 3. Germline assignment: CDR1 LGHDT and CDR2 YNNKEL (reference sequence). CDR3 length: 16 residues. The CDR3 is CASSRRTSGSYNEQFF. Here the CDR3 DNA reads TGTGCCAGCAGCCGGAGGACTAGCGGCTCCTACAATGAGCAGTTCTTC.

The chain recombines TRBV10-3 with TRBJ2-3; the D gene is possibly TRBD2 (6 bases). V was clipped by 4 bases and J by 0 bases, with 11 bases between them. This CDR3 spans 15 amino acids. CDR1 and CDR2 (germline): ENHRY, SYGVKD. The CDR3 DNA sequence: TGTGCCATCAGTGGAACCGGGACTAGCACAGATACGCAGTATTTT. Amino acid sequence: CAISGTGTSTDTQYF.

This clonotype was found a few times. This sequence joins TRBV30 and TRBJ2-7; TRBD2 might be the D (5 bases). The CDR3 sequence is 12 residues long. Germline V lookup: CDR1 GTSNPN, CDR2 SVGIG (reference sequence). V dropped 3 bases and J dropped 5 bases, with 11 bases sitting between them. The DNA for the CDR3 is TGTGCCTGGAGGGAGGACGGACACGAGCAGTACTTC. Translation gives CAWREDGHEQYF.

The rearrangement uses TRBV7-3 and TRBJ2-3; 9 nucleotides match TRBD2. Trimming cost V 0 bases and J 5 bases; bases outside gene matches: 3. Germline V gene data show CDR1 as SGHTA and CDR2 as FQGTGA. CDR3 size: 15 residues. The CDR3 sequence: CASSLTAGGIDTQYF. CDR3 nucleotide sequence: TGTGCCAGCAGCTTAACAGCGGGGGGTATAGATACGCAGTATTTT.

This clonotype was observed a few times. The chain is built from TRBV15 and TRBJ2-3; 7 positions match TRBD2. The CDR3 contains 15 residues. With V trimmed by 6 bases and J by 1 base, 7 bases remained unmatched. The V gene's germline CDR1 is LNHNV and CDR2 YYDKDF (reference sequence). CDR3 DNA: TGTGCCACCAGTTTGCCGGGAGGAGGCACAGATACGCAGTATTTT. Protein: CATSLPGGGTDTQYF.

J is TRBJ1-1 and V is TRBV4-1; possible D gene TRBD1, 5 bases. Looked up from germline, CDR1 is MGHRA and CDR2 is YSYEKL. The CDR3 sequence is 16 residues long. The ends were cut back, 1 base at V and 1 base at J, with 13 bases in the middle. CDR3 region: CASSQAEGRRNTEAFF. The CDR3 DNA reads TGCGCCAGCAGCCAAGCCGAGGGGAGGAGGAACACTGAAGCTTTCTTT.

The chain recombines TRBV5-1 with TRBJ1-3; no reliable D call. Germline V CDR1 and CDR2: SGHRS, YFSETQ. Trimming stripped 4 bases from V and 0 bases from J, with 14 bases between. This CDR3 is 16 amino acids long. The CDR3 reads CASSRIPGSSGNTIYF. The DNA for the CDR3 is TGCGCCAGCAGCCGAATCCCGGGATCCTCTGGAAACACCATATATTTT.

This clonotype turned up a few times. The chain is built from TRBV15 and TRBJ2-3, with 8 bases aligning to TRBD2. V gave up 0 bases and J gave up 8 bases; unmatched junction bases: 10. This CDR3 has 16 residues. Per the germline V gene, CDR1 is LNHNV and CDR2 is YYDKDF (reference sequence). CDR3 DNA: TGTGCCACCAGCAGAGAGCGAGCGGGAGTACACGGTACGCAGTATTTT. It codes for CATSRERAGVHGTQYF.

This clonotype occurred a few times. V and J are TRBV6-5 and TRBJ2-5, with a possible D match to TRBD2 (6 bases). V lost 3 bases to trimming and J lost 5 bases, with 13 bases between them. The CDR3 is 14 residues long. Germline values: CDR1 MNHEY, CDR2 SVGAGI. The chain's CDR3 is CASSYSSGRETQYF. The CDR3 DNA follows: TGTGCCAGCAGTTATTCATCAGGGAGGGAGACCCAGTACTTC.

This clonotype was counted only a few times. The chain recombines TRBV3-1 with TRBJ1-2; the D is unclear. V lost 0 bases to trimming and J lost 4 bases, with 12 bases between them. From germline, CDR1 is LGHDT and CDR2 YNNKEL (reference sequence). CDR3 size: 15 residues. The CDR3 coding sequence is TGTGCCAGCAGCCAAGAGGGCTGGGAGAGCTATGGCTACACCTTC. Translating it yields CASSQEGWESYGYTF.

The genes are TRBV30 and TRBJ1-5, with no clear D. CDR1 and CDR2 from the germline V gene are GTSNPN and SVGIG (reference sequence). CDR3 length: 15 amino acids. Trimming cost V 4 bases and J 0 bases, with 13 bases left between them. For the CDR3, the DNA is TGTGCCTGGACCATCGGGGTGGGTAGCAATCAGCCCCAGCATTTT. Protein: CAWTIGVGSNQPQHF.

CDR3 region: CASSLARSRWETQYF. The CDR3 region has the DNA TGTGCCAGCAGCTTAGCCCGCAGTCGGTGGGAGACCCAGTACTTC. The chain couples TRBV7-6 to TRBJ2-5; the D is unclear. V lost 0 bases and J lost 5, with 13 bases in between. Germline CDR1 SGHVS, CDR2 FNYEAQ. The CDR3 has 15 residues.

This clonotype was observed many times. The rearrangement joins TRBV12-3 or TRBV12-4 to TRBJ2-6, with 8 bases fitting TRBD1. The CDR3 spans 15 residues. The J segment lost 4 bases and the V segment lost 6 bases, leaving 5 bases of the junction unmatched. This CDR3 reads CASRATGAGANVLTF. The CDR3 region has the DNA TGTGCCAGCAGGGCGACAGGGGCCGGGGCCAACGTCCTGACTTTC.

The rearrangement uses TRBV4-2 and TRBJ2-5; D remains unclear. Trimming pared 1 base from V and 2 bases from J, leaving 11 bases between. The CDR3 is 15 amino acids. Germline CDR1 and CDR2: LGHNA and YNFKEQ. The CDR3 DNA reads TGTGCCAGCAGCCAAGGGCAGGTCAGACAAGAGACCCAGTACTTC. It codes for CASSQGQVRQETQYF.

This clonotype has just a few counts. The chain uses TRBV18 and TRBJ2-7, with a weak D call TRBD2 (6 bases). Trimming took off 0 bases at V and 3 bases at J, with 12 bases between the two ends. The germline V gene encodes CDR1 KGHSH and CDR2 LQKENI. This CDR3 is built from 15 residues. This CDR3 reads CASSPPIGGYYEQYF. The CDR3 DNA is TGTGCCAGCTCACCACCGATCGGGGGATACTACGAGCAGTACTTC.

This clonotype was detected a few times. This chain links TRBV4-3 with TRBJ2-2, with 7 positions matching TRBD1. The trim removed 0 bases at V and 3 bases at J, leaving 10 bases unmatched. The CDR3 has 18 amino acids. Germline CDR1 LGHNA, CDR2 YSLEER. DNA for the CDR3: TGCGCCAGCAGCCAAGAATTGGGCCAGGGGGATTACACCGGGGAGCTGTTTTTT. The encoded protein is CASSQELGQGDYTGELFF.